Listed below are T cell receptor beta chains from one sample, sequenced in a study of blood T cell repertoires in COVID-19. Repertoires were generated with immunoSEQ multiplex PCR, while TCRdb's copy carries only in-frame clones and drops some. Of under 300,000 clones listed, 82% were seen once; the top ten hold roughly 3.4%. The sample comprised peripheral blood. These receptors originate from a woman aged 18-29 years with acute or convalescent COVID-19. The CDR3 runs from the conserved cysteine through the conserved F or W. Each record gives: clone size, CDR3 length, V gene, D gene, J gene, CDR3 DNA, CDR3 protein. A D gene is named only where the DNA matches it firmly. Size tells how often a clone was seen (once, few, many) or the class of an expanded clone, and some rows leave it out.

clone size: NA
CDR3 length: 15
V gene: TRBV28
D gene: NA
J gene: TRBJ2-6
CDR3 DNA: TGTGCCAGCAGTCCTCAGAAAACTGGGGCCAACGTCCTGACTTTC
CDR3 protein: CASSPQKTGANVLTF

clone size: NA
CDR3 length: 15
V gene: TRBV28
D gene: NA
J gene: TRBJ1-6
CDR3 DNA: TGTGCCAGCAGCCCAAGCAGGGGTGATAATTCACCCCTCCACTTT
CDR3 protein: CASSPSRGDNSPLHF

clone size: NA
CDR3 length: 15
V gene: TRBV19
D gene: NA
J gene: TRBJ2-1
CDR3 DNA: TGTGCCAGTAGTCTAGCCCGGGTGAGCTACAATGAGCAGTTCTTC
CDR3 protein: CASSLARVSYNEQFF

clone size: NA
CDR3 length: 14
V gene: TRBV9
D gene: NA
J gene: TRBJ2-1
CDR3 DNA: TGTGCCAGCAGCGTCGGAGATTACTACAATGAGCAGTTCTTC
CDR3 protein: CASSVGDYYNEQFF

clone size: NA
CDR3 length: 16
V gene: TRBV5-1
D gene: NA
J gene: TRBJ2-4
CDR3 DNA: TGCGCCAGCAGCTTGGCCGGAGCGGGAGCCAAAAACATTCAGTACTTC
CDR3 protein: CASSLAGAGAKNIQYF

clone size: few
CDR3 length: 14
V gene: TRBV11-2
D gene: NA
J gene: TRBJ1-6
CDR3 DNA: TGTGCCAGCAGCTTAGGAGGGTCTAACTCACCCCTCCACTTT
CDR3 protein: CASSLGGSNSPLHF

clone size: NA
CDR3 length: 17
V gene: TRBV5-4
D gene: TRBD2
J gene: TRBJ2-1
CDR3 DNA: TGTGCCAGCAGCTGGGGGACTAGCGGGAGTGGGTACAATGAGCAGTTCTTC
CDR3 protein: CASSWGTSGSGYNEQFF

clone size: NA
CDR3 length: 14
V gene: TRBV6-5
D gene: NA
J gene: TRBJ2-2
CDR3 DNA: TGTGCCAGCAGCCGGACTCCGAACACCGGGGAGCTGTTTTTT
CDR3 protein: CASSRTPNTGELFF

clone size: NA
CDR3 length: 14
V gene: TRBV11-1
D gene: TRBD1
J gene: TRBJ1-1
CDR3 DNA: TGTGCCAGCAGCTTTCAGGGGGGGAACACTGAAGCTTTCTTT
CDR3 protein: CASSFQGGNTEAFF

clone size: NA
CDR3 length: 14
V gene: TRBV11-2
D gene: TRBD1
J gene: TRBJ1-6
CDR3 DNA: TGTGCCAGCAGCTACGGACAGGGCGGGTCACCCCTCCACTTT
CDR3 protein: CASSYGQGGSPLHF

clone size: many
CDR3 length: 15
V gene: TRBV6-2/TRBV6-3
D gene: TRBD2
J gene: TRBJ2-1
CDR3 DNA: TGTGCCAGCAGTTCTGGGCTAGCGGGAAGGGGGAAGGAGTTCTTC
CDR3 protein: CASSSGLAGRGKEFF

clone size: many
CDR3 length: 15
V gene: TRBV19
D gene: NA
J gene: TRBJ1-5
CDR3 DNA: TGTGCCAGTAGCCCTGGACAGAATAGCAATCAGCCCCAGCATTTT
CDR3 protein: CASSPGQNSNQPQHF

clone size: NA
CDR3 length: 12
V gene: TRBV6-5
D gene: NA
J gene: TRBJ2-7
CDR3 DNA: TGTGCCAGCAGCCTCTGGGGGGACGAGCAGTACTTC
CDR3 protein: CASSLWGDEQYF

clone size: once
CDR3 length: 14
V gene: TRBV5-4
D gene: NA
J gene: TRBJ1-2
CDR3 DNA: TGTGCCAGCAGCTTGGTCCAGGGGAGCGATGGCTACACCTTC
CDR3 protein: CASSLVQGSDGYTF

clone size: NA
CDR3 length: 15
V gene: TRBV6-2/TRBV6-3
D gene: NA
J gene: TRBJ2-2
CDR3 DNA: TGTGCCAGCAGCTCCTTTCGGAGAAACACCGGGGAGCTGTTTTTT
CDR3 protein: CASSSFRRNTGELFF

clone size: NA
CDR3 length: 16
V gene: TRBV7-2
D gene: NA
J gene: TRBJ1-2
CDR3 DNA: TGTGCCAGCACGGAGGATTCAGGACCCGGAAACTATGGCTACACCTTC
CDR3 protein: CASTEDSGPGNYGYTF

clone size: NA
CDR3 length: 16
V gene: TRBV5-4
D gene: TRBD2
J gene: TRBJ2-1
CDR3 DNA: TGTGCCAGCAGCTCGATTAGCGGGAGGGATTACAATGAGCAGTTCTTC
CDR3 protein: CASSSISGRDYNEQFF